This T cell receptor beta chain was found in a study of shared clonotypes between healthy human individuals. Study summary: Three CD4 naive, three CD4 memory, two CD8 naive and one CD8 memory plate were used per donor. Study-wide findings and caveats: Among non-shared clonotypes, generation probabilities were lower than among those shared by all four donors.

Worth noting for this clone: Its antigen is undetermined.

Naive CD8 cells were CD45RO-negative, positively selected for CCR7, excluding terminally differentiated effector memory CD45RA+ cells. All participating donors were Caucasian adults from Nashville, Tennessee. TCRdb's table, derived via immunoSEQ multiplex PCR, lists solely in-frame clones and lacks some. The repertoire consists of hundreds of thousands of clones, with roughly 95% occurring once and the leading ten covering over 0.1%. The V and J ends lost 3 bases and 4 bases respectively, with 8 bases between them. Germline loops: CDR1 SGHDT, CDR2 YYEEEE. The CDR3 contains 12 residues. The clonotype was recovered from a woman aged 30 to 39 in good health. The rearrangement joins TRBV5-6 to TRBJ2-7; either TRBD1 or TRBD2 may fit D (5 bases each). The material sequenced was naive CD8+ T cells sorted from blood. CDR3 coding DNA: TGTGCCAGCAGCTGGGACGGTTACGAGCAGTACTTC. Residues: CASSWDGYEQYF.